This T cell receptor beta chain is from a study of CD8+ T cells in alopecia areata. The sequencing template was cDNA reverse transcribed from extracted RNA. The repertoire was sequenced with immunoSEQ multiplex PCR; TCRdb's copy has only in-frame clones and lacks some. The sample gives about 150,000 clones, around 47% of which show up once; around 7% is in the top ten. The sequenced sample consisted of CD4+ T cells sorted from blood. This clonotype was obtained from a human donor with alopecia areata.

CDR3 region: CASNPGANQETQYF. The CDR3 nucleotides read TGTGCCAGCAACCCCGGGGCGAACCAAGAGACCCAGTACTTC. V usage is TRBV28 and J usage is TRBJ2-5; D is tentatively TRBD1 or TRBD2 (5 bases each). This CDR3 is 14 amino acids long. Germline V gene lookup returns CDR1 MDHEN and CDR2 SYDVKM. The V gene lost 7 bases and the J gene lost 0 bases, with 12 bases spanning the gap. Filled out from reference TRBV28 and TRBJ2-5, the complete variable domain reads DVKVTQSSRYLVKRTGEKVFLECVQDMDHENMFWYRQDPGLGLRLIYFSYDVKMKEKGDIPEGYSVSREKKERFSLILESASTNQTSMYLCASNPGANQETQYFGPGTRLLVL.